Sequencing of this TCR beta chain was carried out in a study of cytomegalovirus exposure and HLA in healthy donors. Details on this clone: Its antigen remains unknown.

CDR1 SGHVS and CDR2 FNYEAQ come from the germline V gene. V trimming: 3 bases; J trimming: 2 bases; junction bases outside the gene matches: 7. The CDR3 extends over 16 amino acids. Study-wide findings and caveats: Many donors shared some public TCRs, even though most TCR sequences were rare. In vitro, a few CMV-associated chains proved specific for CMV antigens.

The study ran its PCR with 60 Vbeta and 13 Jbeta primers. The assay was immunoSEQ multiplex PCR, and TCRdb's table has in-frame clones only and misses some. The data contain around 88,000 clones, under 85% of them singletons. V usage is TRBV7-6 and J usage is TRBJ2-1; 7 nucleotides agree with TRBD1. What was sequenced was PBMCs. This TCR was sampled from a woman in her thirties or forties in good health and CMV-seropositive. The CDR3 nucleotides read TGTGCCAGCAGCTTTTCCCCCGGACAGGCCTACAATGAGCAGTTCTTC. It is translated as CASSFSPGQAYNEQFF.